One sample yielded the 21 T cell receptor beta chains listed below, sequenced in a study of shared clonotypes between healthy human individuals. This table comes from immunoSEQ multiplex PCR, and its TCRdb copy is limited to in-frame clones, with some not included. Of some 1.4 million clones listed, around 97% are singletons. Sequencing was done on a sample of naive CD4+ T cells sorted from blood. As to subset: CD45RA+ positively selected. The receptors derive from a man aged 25-40 years in good health.

The CDR3 here is CASSLSRTSGSSYNEQFF. In nucleotides, the CDR3 is TGCGCCAGCAGCTTATCCCGGACTAGCGGGAGCTCCTACAATGAGCAGTTCTTC. V gene TRBV4-3 combines with J gene TRBJ2-1; 13 bases fit TRBD2. The V segment lost 5 bases and the J segment 0 bases; nucleotides outside the gene matches: 7. This CDR3 contains 18 residues. Germline assignment: CDR1 LGHNA and CDR2 YSLEER.

The chain carries TRBV2 and TRBJ1-1; D is undetermined. Germline V CDR1 and CDR2: SNHLY, FYNNEI. Trimming stripped 6 bases from V and 3 bases from J, with 8 bases between. CDR3 size: 12 residues. CDR3 sequence: CASRPPYTEAFF. DNA for the CDR3: TGTGCCAGCAGACCCCCCTACACTGAAGCTTTCTTT.

This rearrangement joins TRBV19 to TRBJ2-1, with TRBD2 matching 14 bases. V lost 1 base, J lost 0 bases, and 5 bases stayed unmatched. CDR1 is LNHDA and CDR2 is SQIVND in the germline V gene (reference sequence). The CDR3 is made up of 19 amino acids. Written as DNA, the CDR3 is TGTGCCAGTAGTATAGGTGGACTAGCGGGAGGCCACTCCTACAATGAGCAGTTCTTC. This translates into CASSIGGLAGGHSYNEQFF.

The J gene is TRBJ2-7, the V gene TRBV11-2; D is possibly TRBD1 or TRBD2 (5 bases each). CDR3 length equals 15 residues. The germline V gene has CDR1 SGHAT and CDR2 FQNNGV. V gave up 4 bases and J gave up 3 bases, with 16 bases separating them. CDR3 protein: CASSYYRRQVYEQYF. In nucleotides, the CDR3 is TGTGCCAGCAGCTACTACAGGAGGCAGGTCTACGAGCAGTACTTC.

This chain uses TRBV11-2 with TRBJ1-5, with TRBD1 identical over 9 bases. CDR3 size: 15 residues. V dropped 8 bases and J dropped 6; count of bases not matched to a gene: 11. Germline V gene lookup returns CDR1 SGHAT and CDR2 FQNNGV. CDR3 coding DNA: TGTGCCAGCCTCCGCGGTGGGACAGGGCTTCAGCCCCAGCATTTT. The encoded protein is CASLRGGTGLQPQHF. Full variable domain (rest looked up from reference TRBV11-2 and TRBJ1-5): EAGVAQSPRYKIIEKRQSVAFWCNPISGHATLYWYQQILGQGPKLLIQFQNNGVVDDSQLPKDRFSAERLKGVDSTLKIQPAKLEDSAVYLCASLRGGTGLQPQHFGDGTRLSIL.

There are a few counts of this clone. The V gene is TRBV7-2, the J gene TRBJ2-7; 11 bases match TRBD1. Germline V gives CDR1 SGHTA, CDR2 FQGNSA. The CDR3 length is 17 residues. With V trimmed by 4 bases and J by 4 bases, 12 bases remained unmatched. The CDR3 nucleotides read TGTGCCAGCAGCTGGACAGGGGGCGCGCCAGTGGGGTACGAGCAGTACTTC. It encodes CASSWTGGAPVGYEQYF.

The CDR3 bases are TGTGCCAGCAGTTTCCCCAGCGAAAAACTGTTTTTT. Translated: CASSFPSEKLFF. The V and J genes are TRBV6-6 and TRBJ1-4; D uncertain. This CDR3 is 12 amino acids long. V lost 4 bases and J 8 bases, leaving 8 bases between the germline ends. Germline loops: CDR1 MNHNY, CDR2 SVGAGI (reference sequence).

The rearrangement links TRBV19 to TRBJ2-1; TRBD1 is a possible D gene (6 bases). The V gene lost 3 bases and the J gene lost 6 bases, with 15 bases spanning the gap. This CDR3 comprises 15 residues. Germline V gene lookup returns CDR1 LNHDA and CDR2 SQIVND (reference sequence). The CDR3 is CASSIIRRGSNEQFF. The CDR3 coding sequence is TGTGCCAGTAGTATCATTAGAAGGGGGAGCAATGAGCAGTTCTTC.

This clone is a singleton in its sample. V gene TRBV2 combines with J gene TRBJ1-2; D possibly corresponds to TRBD1 (6 bases). Trimming removed 4 bases from V and 0 bases from J, with 15 bases in between. The CDR3 covers 16 residues. CDR1 is SNHLY and CDR2 is FYNNEI in the germline V gene. The CDR3 DNA is TGTGCCAGCAGTGTCGAAGGGACATTAGCTAACTATGGCTACACCTTC. The encoded protein is CASSVEGTLANYGYTF.

The chain recombines TRBV28 with TRBJ2-7; D is uncertain. V dropped 10 bases and J dropped 10 bases, with 20 bases sitting between them. The CDR3 contains 12 residues. Germline CDR1 MDHEN, CDR2 SYDVKM. The CDR3 DNA follows: TGTGCCAACTTCCCCCTGCATAGGATTCAGTACTTC. This translates into CANFPLHRIQYF.

This clone was recorded once. The CDR3 nucleotides are TGCGCCAGCAGCTTGGGTCTCCCGGGGACTAGTGAGCAGTTCTTC. It is translated as CASSLGLPGTSEQFF. V is TRBV5-1 and J is TRBJ2-1, with 8 bases fitting TRBD2. Germline values: CDR1 SGHRS, CDR2 YFSETQ. The CDR3 loop spans 15 amino acids. V shed 0 bases, J shed 9 bases, and the junction held 8 bases outside the gene matches.

On this clone: Relative to the germline gene, one junction end is altered; a read error may explain this. The chain combines TRBV6-1 with TRBJ2-5; possibly TRBD1 or TRBD2 for D (6 bases each). The CDR3 covers 16 residues. From germline, CDR1 is MNHNS and CDR2 SASEGT. The CDR3 region has the DNA TGTGCCAGCAGGGAAGCCGGGAGAGGGGGGAAAGAGACCCAGTACTTC. Amino acids: CASREAGRGGKETQYF.

V usage is TRBV28 and J usage is TRBJ2-1, with 8 positions matching TRBD1. V was clipped by 1 base and J by 1 base; unmatched bases: 3. Germline assignment: CDR1 MDHEN and CDR2 SYDVKM. The CDR3 loop spans 16 amino acids. Here the CDR3 DNA reads TGTGCCAGCAGTTTATTCGGACAGGGATCCTACAATGAGCAGTTCTTC. This encodes CASSLFGQGSYNEQFF.

The gene calls are TRBV2 and TRBJ2-3; 7 nucleotides align to TRBD2. Germline V gene data show CDR1 as SNHLY and CDR2 as FYNNEI. This CDR3 is 15 amino acids long. V trimming: 6 bases; J trimming: 2 bases; junction bases outside the gene matches: 8. This CDR3 is CASRGSGMPTDTQYF. CDR3 DNA: TGTGCCAGCAGGGGGAGCGGGATGCCCACAGATACGCAGTATTTT.

V is TRBV5-1 and J is TRBJ2-7, with 7 bases that match TRBD2. Trimming took 4 bases from V and 4 from J; bases not matched to a gene: 17. Germline CDR1 is SGHRS and CDR2 is YFSETQ. CDR3 size: 17 residues. The CDR3 sequence: CASSAGPAGGSSYEQYF. The DNA for the CDR3 is TGCGCCAGCAGCGCCGGCCCCGCCGGCGGGAGCTCTTACGAGCAGTACTTC.

The V gene is TRBV10-3, the J gene TRBJ2-6, with TRBD1 matching over 12 bases. CDR1 and CDR2 (germline): ENHRY, SYGVKD. The trim removed 4 bases at V and 4 bases at J, leaving 2 bases unmatched. The CDR3 consists of 16 residues. In DNA form, the CDR3 reads TGTGCCATCAGTGGGGACAGGGGGCTCGGGGCCAACGTCCTGACTTTC. This sequence encodes CAISGDRGLGANVLTF.

This chain joins TRBV5-1 and TRBJ2-2, with 14 bases matching TRBD2. Unmatched junction bases numbered 8, after V lost 3 bases and J lost 1 base. The germline V gene has CDR1 SGHRS and CDR2 YFSETQ. The CDR3 is 19 residues long. The CDR3 spells CASSSRLAGGPGNTGELFF. The CDR3 DNA reads TGCGCCAGCAGCTCCCGACTAGCGGGAGGGCCGGGGAACACCGGGGAGCTGTTTTTT.

The V gene is TRBV28, the J gene TRBJ1-2, with D perhaps TRBD1 (5 bases). V lost 8 bases to trimming and J lost 3 bases, with 19 bases between them. Germline values: CDR1 MDHEN, CDR2 SYDVKM. The CDR3 is 15 amino acids. The DNA for the CDR3 is TGTGCCAGCCTTTCTCCAGGGAGGTTGTACTATGGCTACACCTTC. Translating it yields CASLSPGRLYYGYTF.

This sequence joins TRBV7-8 and TRBJ2-5; 8 bases agree with TRBD1. Germline V gene lookup returns CDR1 SGHVS and CDR2 FQNEAQ. V was pared by 5 bases and J by 0 bases, with 5 bases of the junction left unmatched. The CDR3 is 15 residues long. The CDR3 reads CASSVRQGYQETQYF. The CDR3 DNA reads as TGTGCCAGCAGCGTCCGACAGGGGTACCAAGAGACCCAGTACTTC.

The chain uses TRBV5-1 and TRBJ2-3; 10 positions match TRBD2. With 7 bases clipped from V and 2 bases from J, the junction kept 19 bases outside the gene matches. The CDR3 has 19 amino acids. CDR1 is SGHRS and CDR2 is YFSETQ in the germline V gene. CDR3 residues: CASPTGTSDLSEDTDTQYF. The CDR3 region has the DNA TGCGCCAGCCCTACCGGGACTAGCGACCTTAGTGAGGACACAGATACGCAGTATTTT. The whole variable domain, filled in from reference TRBV5-1 and TRBJ2-3, reads KAGVTQTPRYLIKTRGQQVTLSCSPISGHRSVSWYQQTPGQGLQFLFEYFSETQRNKGNFPGRFSGRQFSNSRSEMNVSTLELGDSALYLCASPTGTSDLSEDTDTQYFGPGTRLTVL.

The chain carries TRBV9 and TRBJ2-7; TRBD2 matches at 7 bases. Germline CDR1 and CDR2: SGDLS and YYNGEE. Trimming removed 0 bases from V and 5 bases from J; junction bases left unmatched: 14. This CDR3 is built from 17 residues. The CDR3 sequence is CASSVDPSAGVLHEQYF. The DNA for the CDR3 is TGTGCCAGCAGCGTAGACCCTTCGGCGGGAGTTCTGCACGAGCAGTACTTC.